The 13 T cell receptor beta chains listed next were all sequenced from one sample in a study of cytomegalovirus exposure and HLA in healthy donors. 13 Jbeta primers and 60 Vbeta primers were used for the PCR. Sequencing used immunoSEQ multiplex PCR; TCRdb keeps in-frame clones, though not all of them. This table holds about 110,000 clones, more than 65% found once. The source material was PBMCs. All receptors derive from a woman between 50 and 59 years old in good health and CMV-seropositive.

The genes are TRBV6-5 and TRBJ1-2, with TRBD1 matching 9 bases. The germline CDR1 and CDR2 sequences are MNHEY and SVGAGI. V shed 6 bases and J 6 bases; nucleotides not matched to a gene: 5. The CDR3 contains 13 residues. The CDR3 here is CASRTGQGHGYTF. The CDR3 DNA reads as TGTGCCAGCAGAACGGGACAGGGTCATGGCTACACCTTC.

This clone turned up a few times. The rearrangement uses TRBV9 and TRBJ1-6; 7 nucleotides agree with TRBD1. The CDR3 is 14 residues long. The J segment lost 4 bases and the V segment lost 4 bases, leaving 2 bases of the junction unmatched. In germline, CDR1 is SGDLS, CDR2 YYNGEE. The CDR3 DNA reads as TGTGCCAGCAGCTTGGGACAGTATAATTCACCCCTCCACTTT. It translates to CASSLGQYNSPLHF. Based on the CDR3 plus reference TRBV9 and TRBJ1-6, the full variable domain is DSGVTQTPKHLITATGQRVTLRCSPRSGDLSVYWYQQSLDQGLQFLIQYYNGEERAKGNILERFSAQQFPDLHSELNLSSLELGDSALYFCASSLGQYNSPLHFGNGTRLTVT.

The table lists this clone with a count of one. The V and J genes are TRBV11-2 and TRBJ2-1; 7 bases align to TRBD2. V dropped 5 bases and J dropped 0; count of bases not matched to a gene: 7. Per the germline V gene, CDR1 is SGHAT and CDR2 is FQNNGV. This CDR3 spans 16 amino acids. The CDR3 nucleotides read TGTGCCAGCAGCCCCATGCGGGGGTCCTCCTACAATGAGCAGTTCTTC. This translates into CASSPMRGSSYNEQFF.

For the CDR3, the DNA is TGTGCCAGCAGCCAAGATTTTCCCCCGACTAGCGGAGAGACCCAGTACTTC. It specifies CASSQDFPPTSGETQYF. This rearrangement joins TRBV4-2 to TRBJ2-5; TRBD2 matches 9 bases. V trimming: 0 bases; J trimming: 4 bases; junction bases outside the gene matches: 9. The CDR3 loop spans 17 amino acids. Germline CDR1 is LGHNA and CDR2 is YNFKEQ.

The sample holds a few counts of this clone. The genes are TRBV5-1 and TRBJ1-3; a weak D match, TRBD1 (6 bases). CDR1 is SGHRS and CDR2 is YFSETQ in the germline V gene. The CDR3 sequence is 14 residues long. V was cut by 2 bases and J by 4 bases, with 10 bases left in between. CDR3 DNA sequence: TGCGCCAGCAGCTTAGGGGGTCGGGGAAACACCATATATTTT. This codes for CASSLGGRGNTIYF.

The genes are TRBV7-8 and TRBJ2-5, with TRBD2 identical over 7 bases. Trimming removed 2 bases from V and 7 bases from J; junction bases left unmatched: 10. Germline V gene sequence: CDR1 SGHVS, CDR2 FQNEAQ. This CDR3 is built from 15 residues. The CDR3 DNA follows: TGTGCCAGCAGCTTATCGACTAGCCCGACGGGGACCCAGTACTTC. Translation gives CASSLSTSPTGTQYF.

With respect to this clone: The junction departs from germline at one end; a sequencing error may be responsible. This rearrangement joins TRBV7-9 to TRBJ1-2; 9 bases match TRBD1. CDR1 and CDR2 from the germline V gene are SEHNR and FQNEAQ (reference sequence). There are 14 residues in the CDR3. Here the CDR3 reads CSSSPGTGLDGYTF. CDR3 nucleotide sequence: TGTTCCAGCAGCCCCGGGACAGGGTTAGATGGCTACACCTTC.

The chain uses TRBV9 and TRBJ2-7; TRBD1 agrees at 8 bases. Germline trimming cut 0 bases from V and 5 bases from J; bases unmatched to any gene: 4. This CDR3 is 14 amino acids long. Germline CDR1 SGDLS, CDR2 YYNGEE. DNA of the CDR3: TGTGCCAGCAGCGTAGTGGCAGGGGGCCACGAGCAGTACTTC. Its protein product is CASSVVAGGHEQYF.

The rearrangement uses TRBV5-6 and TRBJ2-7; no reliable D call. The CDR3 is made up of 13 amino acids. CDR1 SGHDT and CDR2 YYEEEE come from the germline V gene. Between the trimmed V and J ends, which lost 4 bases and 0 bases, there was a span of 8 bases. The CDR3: CASSGLSSYEQYF. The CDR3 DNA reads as TGTGCCAGCAGCGGTCTTAGCTCCTACGAGCAGTACTTC. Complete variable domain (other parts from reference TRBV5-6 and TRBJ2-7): DAGVTQSPTHLIKTRGQQVTLRCSPKSGHDTVSWYQQALGQGPQFIFQYYEEEERQRGNFPDRFSGHQFPNYSSELNVNALLLGDSALYLCASSGLSSYEQYFGPGTRLTVT.

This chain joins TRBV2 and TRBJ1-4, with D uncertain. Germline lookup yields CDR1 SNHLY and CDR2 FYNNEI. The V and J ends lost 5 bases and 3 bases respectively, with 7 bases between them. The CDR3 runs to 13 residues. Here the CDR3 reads CASSLLSNEKLFF. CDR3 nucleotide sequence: TGTGCCAGCAGTCTCCTGTCTAATGAAAAACTGTTTTTT.

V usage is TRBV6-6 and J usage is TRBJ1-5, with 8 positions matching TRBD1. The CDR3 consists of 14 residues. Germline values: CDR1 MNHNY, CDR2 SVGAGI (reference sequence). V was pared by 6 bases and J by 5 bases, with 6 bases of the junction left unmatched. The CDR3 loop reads CASSPDRADQPQHF. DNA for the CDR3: TGTGCCAGCAGCCCGGACAGGGCGGATCAGCCCCAGCATTTT.

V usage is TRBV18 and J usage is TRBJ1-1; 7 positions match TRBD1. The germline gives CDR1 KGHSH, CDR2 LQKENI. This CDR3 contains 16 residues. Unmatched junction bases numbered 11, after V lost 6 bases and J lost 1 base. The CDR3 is CASSQELWDRNTEAFF. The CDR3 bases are TGTGCCAGCTCCCAAGAACTTTGGGACAGGAACACTGAAGCTTTCTTT. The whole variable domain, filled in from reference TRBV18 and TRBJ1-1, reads NAGVMQNPRHLVRRRGQEARLRCSPMKGHSHVYWYRQLPEEGLKFMVYLQKENIIDESGMPKERFSAEFPKEGPSILRIQQVVRGDSAAYFCASSQELWDRNTEAFFGQGTRLTVV.

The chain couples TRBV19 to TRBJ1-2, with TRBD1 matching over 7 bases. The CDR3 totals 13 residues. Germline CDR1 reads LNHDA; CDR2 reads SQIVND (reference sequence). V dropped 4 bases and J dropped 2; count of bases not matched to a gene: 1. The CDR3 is CASSRDRNYGYTF. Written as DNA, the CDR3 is TGTGCCAGTAGTAGGGACAGAAACTATGGCTACACCTTC. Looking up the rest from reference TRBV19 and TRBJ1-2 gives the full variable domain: DGGITQSPKYLFRKEGQNVTLSCEQNLNHDAMYWYRQDPGQGLRLIYYSQIVNDFQKGDIAEGYSVSREKKESFPLTVTSAQKNPTAFYLCASSRDRNYGYTFGSGTRLTVV.